These 27 T cell receptor beta chains were sequenced from one sample in a study of T cell responses to AZD1222 COVID-19 vaccine. This table comes from immunoSEQ multiplex PCR, and its TCRdb copy is limited to in-frame clones, with some not included. The sample includes about 78,000 clones, roughly 88% of them seen just once. The sample in question was peripheral blood, obtained on day 0 of MenACWY control vaccination. The receptors originated from an adult in good health.

V usage is TRBV3-1 (or the pseudogene TRBV3-2) and J usage is TRBJ2-1; possibly TRBD1 for D (6 bases). The CDR3 sequence is 14 residues long. Trimming shortened V by 4 bases and J by 9 bases, and 16 bases separated the two germline ends. Germline loops: CDR1 LGHDT, CDR2 YNNKEL (reference sequence). The DNA for the CDR3 is TGTGCCAGCAGCCGCCTCATGGGGGCAAGTGAGCAGTTCTTC. The encoded protein is CASSRLMGASEQFF.

This clone was detected once. J is TRBJ1-1 and V is TRBV28; D unresolved. Trimming took 2 bases from V and 1 from J, leaving 8 bases between them. Germline CDR1 MDHEN, CDR2 SYDVKM. The CDR3 length is 14 residues. The CDR3 reads CASSLRAGNTEAFF. The CDR3 DNA sequence: TGTGCCAGCAGTTTAAGGGCAGGGAACACTGAAGCTTTCTTT.

The genes are TRBV6-1 and TRBJ1-6; D possibly corresponds to TRBD1 (5 bases). CDR1 and CDR2 from the germline V gene are MNHNS and SASEGT. With 2 bases removed from V and 3 bases from J, the gap between germline ends came to 14 bases. The CDR3 has 17 amino acids. The chain's CDR3 is CASSESGRQRYNSPLHF. The CDR3 bases are TGTGCCAGCAGTGAATCAGGGCGACAGCGCTATAATTCACCCCTCCACTTT.

The gene calls are TRBV19 and TRBJ1-5, with D perhaps TRBD1 (6 bases). The germline V and J ends were trimmed by 5 bases and 7 bases, with 12 bases remaining between them. CDR1 and CDR2 (germline): LNHDA, SQIVND (reference sequence). This CDR3 is 13 amino acids long. DNA of the CDR3: TGTGCCAGTAGTGAGGGGGGAGGACAGCCCCAGCATTTT. Residues: CASSEGGGQPQHF.

J is TRBJ1-6 and V is TRBV30; the D gene is possibly TRBD1 (5 bases). This CDR3 is built from 14 residues. V was cut by 3 bases and J by 6 bases, with 12 bases left in between. Germline V lookup: CDR1 GTSNPN, CDR2 SVGIG (reference sequence). The CDR3 region is CAWRVDRGNSPLHF. The CDR3 region has the DNA TGTGCCTGGAGGGTTGACAGAGGTAATTCACCCCTCCACTTT.

The genes are TRBV7-9 and TRBJ1-2, with D possibly being TRBD1 (5 bases). The CDR3 is 13 residues long. The germline gives CDR1 SEHNR, CDR2 FQNEAQ (reference sequence). Trimming took 1 base from V and 5 from J, leaving 8 bases between them. For the CDR3, the DNA is TGTGCCAGCAGCTTAGACAGGCCTTATGGCTACACCTTC. This codes for CASSLDRPYGYTF.

The sample holds one count of this clone. V gene TRBV28 combines with J gene TRBJ2-7, with 7 bases that match TRBD2. V lost 4 bases and J lost 2; bases outside the gene matches: 8. Germline values: CDR1 MDHEN, CDR2 SYDVKM. The CDR3 has 15 residues. The CDR3 DNA sequence: TGTGCCAGCAGTTCCTCGGGGGGAGTAACCTACGAGCAGTACTTC. Its translation is CASSSSGGVTYEQYF.

The chain joins TRBV7-2 to TRBJ2-7; 8 nucleotides agree with TRBD1. The V gene's germline CDR1 is SGHTA and CDR2 FQGNSA. This CDR3 region has 15 residues. V shed 4 bases and J 6 bases; nucleotides not matched to a gene: 11. The chain's CDR3 is CASSSTGGVLGEQYF. In nucleotides, the CDR3 is TGTGCCAGCAGCTCCACAGGGGGTGTCCTGGGCGAGCAGTACTTC.

The CDR3: CASSPPGEVSTDTQYF. The DNA of the CDR3 is TGTGCCAGCTCACCACCGGGGGAGGTTAGCACAGATACGCAGTATTTT. The chain employs TRBV18 and TRBJ2-3; D may be TRBD2 (6 bases). The germline V and J ends were trimmed by 0 bases and 0 bases, with 10 bases remaining between them. In germline, CDR1 is KGHSH, CDR2 LQKENI. This CDR3 is built from 16 residues.

The chain couples TRBV7-2 to TRBJ1-5, with unresolved D. V was pared by 10 bases and J by 2 bases, with 12 bases between. The CDR3 contains 13 residues. Germline CDR1 is SGHTA and CDR2 is FQGNSA. CDR3 sequence (DNA): TGTGCCACGGCCCGGGAGGGCAATCAGCCCCAGCATTTT. Translation: CATAREGNQPQHF.

J is TRBJ2-3 and V is TRBV7-9, with D tentatively TRBD1 or TRBD2 (5 bases each). Germline-derived CDR1 and CDR2 are SEHNR and FQNEAQ (reference sequence). V was trimmed by 5 bases and J by 2 bases, leaving 11 bases between them. CDR3 length: 14 residues. CDR3 protein: CASSLGRITDTQYF. The CDR3 nucleotides are TGTGCCAGCAGCCTGGGACGGATCACAGATACGCAGTATTTT.

The chain couples TRBV19 to TRBJ1-2, with 10 bases that match TRBD1. Germline assignment: CDR1 LNHDA and CDR2 SQIVND (reference sequence). This CDR3 is 15 amino acids long. The V segment lost 6 bases and the J segment 0 bases; nucleotides outside the gene matches: 4. This CDR3 is CASSRGTGANYGYTF. The DNA of the CDR3 is TGTGCCAGTAGCCGTGGGACAGGGGCTAACTATGGCTACACCTTC.

The rearrangement joins TRBV21-1 to TRBJ2-7; the D call in the table, TRBD1, was not verified against the DNA. TRBV21-1 is flagged as a pseudogene. The CDR3 sequence is 17 residues long. CDR3 residues: CASSRGGRQGKRYEQYF. The CDR3 DNA follows: TGTGCCAGCAGCCGTGGCGGGAGACAGGGGAAGAGATACGAGCAGTACTTC.

This clone was picked up one time. This chain connects TRBV4-3 to TRBJ1-1; 7 bases agree with TRBD1. V shed 2 bases and J 5 bases; nucleotides not matched to a gene: 11. In germline, CDR1 is LGHNA, CDR2 YSLEER. This CDR3 comprises 16 residues. This chain's CDR3 is CASSQLKGAGMTEAFF. CDR3 sequence (DNA): TGCGCCAGCAGCCAACTGAAGGGGGCAGGGATGACTGAAGCTTTCTTT.

The chain recombines TRBV9 with TRBJ2-7; a weak D match, TRBD2 (6 bases). Looked up from germline, CDR1 is SGDLS and CDR2 is YYNGEE. Trimming cost V 0 bases and J 1 base, with 14 bases left between them. This CDR3 is built from 16 residues. CDR3 amino acids: CASSVGSGVRSYEQYF. Here the CDR3 DNA reads TGTGCCAGCAGCGTAGGTTCGGGGGTCCGTTCCTACGAGCAGTACTTC.

V is TRBV6-2 or TRBV6-3 and J is TRBJ2-7; D is undetermined. The CDR3 runs to 14 residues. Germline V lookup: CDR1 MNHEY, CDR2 SVGEGT. The ends were cut back, 6 bases at V and 2 bases at J, with 14 bases in the middle. CDR3 DNA sequence: TGTGCCAGCAGCCCCCCGCAAAAGCCCTACGAGCAGTACTTC. This sequence encodes CASSPPQKPYEQYF.

This clone was recorded once. The chain links TRBV4-1 to TRBJ2-1; TRBD2 matches at 13 bases. V lost 1 base to trimming and J lost 4 bases; unmatched junction nucleotides: 7. This CDR3 spans 18 amino acids. Per the germline V gene, CDR1 is MGHRA and CDR2 is YSYEKL. The CDR3 DNA is TGCGCCAGCAGCCAAGGCAGGACTAGCGGGGGCCTATACAATGAGCAGTTCTTC. Amino acids: CASSQGRTSGGLYNEQFF.

The chain joins TRBV9 to TRBJ2-2, with 8 bases matching TRBD2. From germline, CDR1 is SGDLS and CDR2 YYNGEE. This CDR3 spans 16 amino acids. Trimming removed 2 bases from V and 3 bases from J; junction bases left unmatched: 6. CDR3 in amino acids: CASSVKGGGYTGELFF. The CDR3 region has the DNA TGTGCCAGCAGCGTGAAAGGCGGGGGGTACACCGGGGAGCTGTTTTTT.

The J gene is TRBJ1-2, the V gene TRBV5-1; perhaps TRBD1 as D (5 bases). Trimming cost V 3 bases and J 13 bases, with 19 bases left between them. The CDR3 extends over 13 amino acids. CDR1 is SGHRS and CDR2 is YFSETQ in the germline V gene. This CDR3 reads CASSSSDTRGVTF. The DNA for the CDR3 is TGCGCCAGCAGCTCCTCGGACACTCGAGGGGTCACCTTC.

The chain couples TRBV7-9 to TRBJ1-6, with TRBD1 as a possible D gene (5 bases). The CDR3 runs to 15 residues. Trimming left V 5 bases short and J 5 bases short, with 13 bases between. Germline CDR1 and CDR2: SEHNR and FQNEAQ (reference sequence). CDR3 in amino acids: CASSMYDRDNSPLHF. The CDR3 DNA follows: TGTGCCAGCAGCATGTATGACAGAGATAATTCACCCCTCCACTTT.

This clone was recorded only once. The J gene is TRBJ1-1, the V gene TRBV7-3; D might be TRBD1 (5 bases). The germline CDR1 and CDR2 sequences are SGHTA and FQGTGA. The CDR3 runs to 14 residues. V was trimmed by 5 bases and J by 1 base, leaving 11 bases between them. Here the CDR3 reads CASSPIGGNTEAFF. In DNA, the CDR3 is TGTGCCAGCAGCCCGATCGGGGGGAACACTGAAGCTTTCTTT.

This clone appeared a single time. J is TRBJ1-1 and V is TRBV7-4; 7 nucleotides match TRBD1. Germline CDR1 is SGHVT and CDR2 is SQSDAQ. CDR3 size: 16 residues. V dropped 1 base and J dropped 0; count of bases not matched to a gene: 5. The chain's CDR3 is CASSLGGQGVNTEAFF. CDR3 coding DNA: TGTGCCAGCAGCTTAGGTGGGCAGGGGGTGAACACTGAAGCTTTCTTT.

The J gene is TRBJ2-1, the V gene TRBV2; TRBD2 might be the D (5 bases). The CDR3 spans 12 residues. Trimming cost V 6 bases and J 7 bases, with 10 bases left between them. Per the germline V gene, CDR1 is SNHLY and CDR2 is FYNNEI. This chain's CDR3 is CASRSEGNEQFF. The DNA for the CDR3 is TGTGCCAGCAGGAGCGAGGGAAATGAGCAGTTCTTC.

The V call is TRBV12-5, the J call TRBJ2-1; 8 bases agree with TRBD1. J lost 0 bases, V lost 3 bases, and 7 bases had no gene match. Germline V gives CDR1 LGHNT, CDR2 FRNRAP. The CDR3 has 17 residues. The CDR3 DNA reads as TGTGCTAGTGGTTTACTACGGACAGGGAACTCCTACAATGAGCAGTTCTTC. It encodes CASGLLRTGNSYNEQFF.

V usage is TRBV20-1 and J usage is TRBJ1-1; the D is unclear. CDR3 length: 10 residues. V was clipped by 6 bases and J by 6 bases, with 8 bases between them. CDR1 and CDR2 (germline): DFQATT, SNEGSKA (reference sequence). The CDR3 coding sequence is TGCAGTGCCCTAGGCGCTGAAGCTTTCTTT. It yields the protein CSALGAEAFF.

The gene calls are TRBV7-2 and TRBJ1-6; D is perhaps TRBD1 (5 bases). The CDR3 is 15 amino acids. In germline, CDR1 is SGHTA, CDR2 FQGNSA. V was cut by 1 base and J by 10 bases, with 14 bases left in between. CDR3 sequence reads: CASSLVSEGWSPLHF. CDR3 DNA sequence: TGTGCCAGCAGCTTAGTGAGCGAGGGGTGGTCACCCCTCCACTTT. The full variable domain, its missing parts supplied by reference TRBV7-2 and TRBJ1-6, is GAGVSQSPSNKVTEKGKDVELRCDPISGHTALYWYRQSLGQGLEFLIYFQGNSAPDKSGLPSDRFSAERTGGSVSTLTIQRTQQEDSAVYLCASSLVSEGWSPLHFGNGTRLTVT.

The rearrangement links TRBV5-1 to TRBJ2-5, with D possibly being TRBD1 or TRBD2 (5 bases each). V shed 0 bases and J shed 2 bases, with 17 bases lying between them. Germline values: CDR1 SGHRS, CDR2 YFSETQ. This CDR3 spans 17 amino acids. Written as DNA, the CDR3 is TGCGCCAGCAGCTTGGCTGCGGCAGGGAGCAGGCAAGAGACCCAGTACTTC. It translates to CASSLAAAGSRQETQYF.